These T cell receptor beta chains were read from a single sample in a study of cytomegalovirus exposure and HLA in healthy donors. Here immunoSEQ multiplex PCR was the method, and the copy in TCRdb shows in-frame clones only, minus some. The sample has under 200,000 clones; roughly 70% are singletons. Specimen: PBMCs. The origin of the receptors is a woman aged 30 to 39 in good health and CMV-seronegative. CDR3s include the opening cysteine and the closing phenylalanine or tryptophan. D genes are given only for firm matches. Part of the rows lack a size; the others show once, few, many or a class for expanded clones.

TRBJ1-6 TRBD1 few TRBV9 TGTGCCAGCAGCGGCCGGGACAGGGGTTCACCCCTCCACTTT CASSGRDRGSPLHF
TRBJ2-7 TRBD2 NA TRBV4-1 TGCGCCAGCAGCCTGGGGGGGTTCCTTTCCTTC CASSLGGFLSF
TRBJ2-3 TRBD2 few TRBV11-1 TGTGCCAGCAGCCCTACTAGCGGGAGGGCCACAGATACGCAGTATTTT CASSPTSGRATDTQYF
TRBJ2-7 NA NA TRBV28 TGTGCCAGCACCCTCGAAGTTAGGGGGTCCTCTGTCGGGGAGCAGTACTTC CASTLEVRGSSVGEQYF
TRBJ2-3 NA NA TRBV7-2 TGTGCCAGCAGCTCTGGTATATACTTCACAGATACGCAGTATTTT CASSSGIYFTDTQYF
TRBJ1-6 NA NA TRBV7-9 TGTGCCAGCAGCCCCCGGGGACGGGGGAATTCACCCCTCCACTTT CASSPRGRGNSPLHF
TRBJ2-6 NA NA TRBV7-8 TGTGCCAGCAGCGGACAGTTCTCTGGGGCCAACGTCCTGACTTTC CASSGQFSGANVLTF
TRBJ1-4 TRBD1 once TRBV28 TGTGCCAGCAGCAGATACGGGACAGGGCGTAATGAAAAACTGTTTTTT CASSRYGTGRNEKLFF
TRBJ2-1 NA NA TRBV12-5 TGTGCTAGTGGTAACGGGATTGAGCAGTTCTTC CASGNGIEQFF
TRBJ2-4 NA NA TRBV28 TGTGCCAGCAGTTCCAGGCCGCTCAACATTCAGTACTTC CASSSRPLNIQYF
TRBJ2-2 NA NA TRBV5-1 TGCGCCAGCAGCTGGGACTGGGCCGGGGAGCTGTTTTTT CASSWDWAGELFF
TRBJ1-4 NA NA TRBV5-4 TGTGCCAGCAGTACCGGGACTCTTAATGAAAAACTGTTTTTT CASSTGTLNEKLFF
TRBJ1-6 TRBD1 NA TRBV5-4 TGTGCCAGCAGCCAGGGGGGCTCCTATAATTCACCCCTCCACTTT CASSQGGSYNSPLHF
TRBJ1-4 NA NA TRBV28 TGTGCCAGCATCAACCAGAGGACAGTTAATGAAAAACTGTTTTTT CASINQRTVNEKLFF
TRBJ2-5 NA NA TRBV25-1 TGTGCCAGCCGGCGTTGGGGGGACCAAGAGACCCAGTACTTC CASRRWGDQETQYF
TRBJ2-5 TRBD2 NA TRBV13 TGTGCCAGCAGCCGTAGACTAGCGGGAGAACAGGAGGCCCAGTACTTC CASSRRLAGEQEAQYF
TRBJ2-7 NA once TRBV5-1 TGCGCCAGCAGCTTGGCGGGTTCCCCCCCCAGCTACGAGCAGTACTTC CASSLAGSPPSYEQYF
TRBJ2-5 NA NA TRBV6-1 TGTGCCAGCAGTGAAAACGGGGGGCGGGAGACCCAGTACTTC CASSENGGRETQYF
TRBJ1-4 TRBD1 NA TRBV9 TGTGCCAGCAGCGTAGGCCCGGACAGGGTTGACGAAAAACTGTTTTTT CASSVGPDRVDEKLFF